This entry is about one TCR beta chain. Its antigen is currently not known. No per-base quality is available; no much larger clone lies one base away. This specimen comes from a study of T-cell memory formation after mild COVID-19 (dated by TCRdb to the early 2020s). Notes on the research overall: TCR sequence clusters from the two donors were largely donor specific. In a couple of donors, T-cell clones that expanded and contracted after mild COVID-19 were tracked by sequencing TCRalpha and TCRbeta repertoires over time. Two young, previously healthy adult volunteers, one female and one male, were included in the cohort. Overall study outcomes, separate from this receptor: Whether the second-wave clones peaking on day 37 were SARS-CoV-2 specific was not confirmed. Contracting CD4+ clones appeared mostly in the CM and EM memory subsets, whereas CD8+ clones were enriched in EMRA. Clones contracting from day 15 to 85 had balanced CD4/CD8 phenotypes, while a second wave expanding from day 15 to 37 was biased towards CD4+. The detection of some responding clones in pre-infection memory suggests that pre-existing cross-reactive memory T cells joined the SARS-CoV-2 response. Only a couple of mild cases were covered by the study, and larger cohorts that include severe cases with pre-infection samples were considered necessary.

Sequencing used an Illumina NovaSeq 6000. TCRalpha and TCRbeta cDNA libraries were constructed by 5'RACE with constant-segment primers, with sample barcodes and unique molecular identifiers being introduced. RNA was extracted from every sample with Trizol reagent. Amplification of the libraries took two PCR steps, and the second step added a second sample barcode plus Illumina TruSeq adapters. Libraries were sequenced on an Illumina NovaSeq with 2 x 150 bp paired-end reads. The original methods were these. With migec v1.2.7, reads were demultiplexed and then collapsed into UMI-guided consensus sequences. Using mixcr v2.1.11, UMI consensuses were aligned to TRA and TRB V and J templates and then assembled into clonotypes. A clonotype was counted as expanded or contracted only when both edgeR and NoisET called the clonotype significant, with the noise models trained on biological replicates. For edgeR calls, the thresholds were a false discovery rate-adjusted p below 0.01 and a log2 fold-change of 1. As an exploratory analysis of dynamics, PCA with hierarchical clustering was applied to max-normalized trajectories of the 1000 most abundant clonotypes. The CD4 or CD8 phenotype of responding clones was assigned using the separately sequenced CD4+ and CD8+ repertoires. TCRdb reprocessing: public reads trimmed at Q25 with fastp, clones called with MiXCR, in-frame beta chains kept. Every distinct CDR3 protein forms one entry, paired with its most common genes and DNA. The V and J calls here are based on TCRdb, not the publication. The sample contains over 150,000 distinct CDR3 sequences, around a fifth of them found a single time. The ten largest clones take up about 21% of the sample.

Ficoll-Paque density gradient centrifugation was the method used to isolate PBMCs. CDR1 and CDR2 are drawn from the germline V gene: MNHNS, SASEGT. From cysteine to phenylalanine, the CDR3 is 14 amino acids long. Solely the CDR3 DNA is kept, with 42 bases framed from the first base. Ends trimmed: V by 1 base, J by 4 bases; bases unmatched to a gene: 2. The sequence came from an adult woman who had mild COVID-19 (a few samples of this study predate the infection). The sample titles of this study are shuffled in the database, so cell type and time point are left out; the donor was told from shared clones. The receptor chain draws on TRBV6-1 and TRBJ1-2; 8 bases in the middle match TRBD1. Sequenced: PBMCs or a T cell subset sorted from them (not recorded which). The DNA sequence is as follows: TGTGCCAGCAGTGAAGGACAGGGGAGCTATGGCTACACCTTC. Its amino acids are CASSEGQGSYGYTF.